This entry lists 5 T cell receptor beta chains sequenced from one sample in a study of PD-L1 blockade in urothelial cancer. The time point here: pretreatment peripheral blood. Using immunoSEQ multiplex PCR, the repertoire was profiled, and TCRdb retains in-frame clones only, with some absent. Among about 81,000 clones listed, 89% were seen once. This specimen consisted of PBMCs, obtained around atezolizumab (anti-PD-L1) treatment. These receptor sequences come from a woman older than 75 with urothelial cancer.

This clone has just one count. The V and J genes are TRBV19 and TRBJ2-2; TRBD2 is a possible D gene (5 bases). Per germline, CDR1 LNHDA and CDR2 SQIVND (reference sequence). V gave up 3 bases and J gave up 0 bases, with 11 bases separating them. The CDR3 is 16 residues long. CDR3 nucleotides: TGTGCCAGTAGTATTTTGAGGGTCACGAACACCGGGGAGCTGTTTTTT. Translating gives CASSILRVTNTGELFF.

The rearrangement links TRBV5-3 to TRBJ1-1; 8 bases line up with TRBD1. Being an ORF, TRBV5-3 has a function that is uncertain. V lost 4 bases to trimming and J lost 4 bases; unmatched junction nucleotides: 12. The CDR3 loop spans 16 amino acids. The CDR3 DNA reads TGTGCCAGAAGCCAACTCTCGGACAGGGTTGGCACTGAAGCTTTCTTT. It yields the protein CARSQLSDRVGTEAFF.

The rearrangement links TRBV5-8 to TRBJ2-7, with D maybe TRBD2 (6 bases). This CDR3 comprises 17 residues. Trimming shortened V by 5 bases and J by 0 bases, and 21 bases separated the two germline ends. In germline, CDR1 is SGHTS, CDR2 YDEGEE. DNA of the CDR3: TGTGCCAGCAGTCTCAGGTCGGGACTTAAGAGCTCCTACGAGCAGTACTTC. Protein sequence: CASSLRSGLKSSYEQYF. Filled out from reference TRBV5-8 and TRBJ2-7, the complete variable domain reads EAGVTQSPTHLIKTRGQQATLRCSPISGHTSVYWYQQALGLGLQFLLWYDEGEERNRGNFPPRFSGRQFPNYSSELNVNALELEDSALYLCASSLRSGLKSSYEQYFGPGTRLTVT.

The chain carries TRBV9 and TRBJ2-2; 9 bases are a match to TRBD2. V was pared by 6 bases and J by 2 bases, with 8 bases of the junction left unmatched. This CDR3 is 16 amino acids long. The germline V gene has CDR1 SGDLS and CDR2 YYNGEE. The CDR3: CASTAPGTSNTGELFF. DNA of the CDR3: TGTGCCAGCACCGCACCCGGGACTAGCAACACCGGGGAGCTGTTTTTT.

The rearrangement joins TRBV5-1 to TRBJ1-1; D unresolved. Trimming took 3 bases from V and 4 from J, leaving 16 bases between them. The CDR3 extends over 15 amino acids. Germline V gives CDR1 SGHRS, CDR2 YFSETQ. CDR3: CASSSETAVSTEAFF. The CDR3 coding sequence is TGCGCCAGCAGCTCCGAAACAGCAGTCTCCACTGAAGCTTTCTTT.